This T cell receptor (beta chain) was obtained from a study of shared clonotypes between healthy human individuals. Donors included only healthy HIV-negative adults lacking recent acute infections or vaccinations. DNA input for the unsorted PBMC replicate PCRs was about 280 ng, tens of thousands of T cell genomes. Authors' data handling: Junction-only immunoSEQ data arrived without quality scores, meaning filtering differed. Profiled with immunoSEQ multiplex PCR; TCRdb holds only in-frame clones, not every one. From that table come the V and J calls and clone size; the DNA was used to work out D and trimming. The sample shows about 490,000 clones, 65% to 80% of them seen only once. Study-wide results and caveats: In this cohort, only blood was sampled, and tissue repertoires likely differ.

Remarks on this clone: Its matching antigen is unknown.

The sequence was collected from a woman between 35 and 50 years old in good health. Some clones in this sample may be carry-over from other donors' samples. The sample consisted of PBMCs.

In DNA, the CDR3 is TGTGCCAGCTCACCCCGGCGGGGGTCCAATGAGCAGTTCTTC. It translates to CASSPRRGSNEQFF. The chain links TRBV18 to TRBJ2-1, with 7 bases identical to TRBD2. This CDR3 has 14 amino acids. V lost 3 bases, J lost 6 bases, and 5 bases stayed unmatched. Germline values: CDR1 KGHSH, CDR2 LQKENI. Combining the CDR3 with reference TRBV18 and TRBJ2-1 gives the whole variable domain NAGVMQNPRHLVRRRGQEARLRCSPMKGHSHVYWYRQLPEEGLKFMVYLQKENIIDESGMPKERFSAEFPKEGPSILRIQQVVRGDSAAYFCASSPRRGSNEQFFGPGTRLTVL.